This T cell receptor beta chain is drawn from a study of T cell responses to AZD1222 COVID-19 vaccine. Study-wide results and limits: Variant regions that are unmutated are reportedly the target of nearly half of spike-specific TCRs. Distributed over spike, vaccine-associated CD4 TCRs predominated at 160-218 and 743-854. White British people made up most donors, females outnumbered males, and clonal diversity was possibly underestimated.

Sequencing used immunoSEQ multiplex PCR; TCRdb keeps in-frame clones, though not all of them. The sample shows approximately 140,000 clones, roughly 89% of them seen only once. This clone was recorded once. As yet, its antigen is unknown. Germline CDR1 and CDR2: SGHVS and FQNEAQ. Between the trimmed V and J ends, which lost 0 bases and 7 bases, there was a span of 1 base. This CDR3 spans 11 amino acids. J is TRBJ2-1 and V is TRBV7-8, with unresolved D. Source: peripheral blood, taken 28 days after the second dose of the MenACWY control vaccine. The sequence derives from an adult who received the MenACWY meningococcal vaccine as a control. The CDR3 bases are TGTGCCAGCAGCTTAGCTAATGAGCAGTTCTTC. Translating gives CASSLANEQFF.